The TCR beta chain described here comes from a study of Graves' ophthalmopathy and Graves' hyperthyroidism (dated by TCRdb to the late 2010s). Turning to the overall study: Peripheral blood was collected at initial diagnosis, before any treatment. The study used TCR beta repertoire signatures to distinguish Graves' ophthalmopathy from Graves' hyperthyroidism and to predict progression to ophthalmopathy. In total, over 130 blood samples were TCR-sequenced: roughly 45 ophthalmopathy, some 75 hyperthyroidism and some 17 hyperthyroidism-to-ophthalmopathy patients. A discovery set of 90 to 100 patients (43 ophthalmopathy, approximately 58 stable hyperthyroidism) was enrolled to explore V-J signatures distinguishing ophthalmopathy from hyperthyroidism. An independent validation cohort was composed of 18 to 20 hyperthyroidism patients and some 16 patients who later progressed from hyperthyroidism to ophthalmopathy. In more than five hyperthyroidism patients, T-cell repertoires of thyroid tissue and blood were compared. Once sampling was done, hyperthyroidism patients were given methimazole at a starting dose of 30 mg daily, while ophthalmopathy patients were given high-dose intravenous methylprednisolone. General conclusions and limits of the study: In cross-validation, the 13-signature model distinguished ophthalmopathy from stable hyperthyroidism with about 89% sensitivity and over 81% specificity, while in the test set the corresponding values were around 79% and 71%. Most expanded thyroid clonotypes with frequency above 0.001 were also detected in blood, suggesting blood repertoires may reflect the thyroid immune response. No statistical method was used to set the sample size in advance, and the investigators knew which group each participant was assigned to. In validation, the model predicted ophthalmopathy progression with less than 71% sensitivity and less than 80% specificity; about a dozen predicted patients were CT-confirmed with GO in a median of approximately six months.

CDR3 length: 18 amino acids, cysteine to phenylalanine. The only DNA kept is the CDR3, 54 bases in frame from the first base. V is clipped by 6 bases and J by 0 bases, and the sequence between their germline boundaries is 21 bases long. Looking up the germline V gene yields CDR1 LGHNT and CDR2 FRNRAP. This clonotype occurred many times. This receptor's antigen is unknown. The input lacks base qualities; no much larger clone sits a single base away. For repertoire sequencing, TCR beta CDR3 regions were amplified from RNA transcripts. The first round was an RT-PCR using HTBI primers with the Qiagen OneStep RT-PCR kit, and this first round was followed by a second-round multiplex PCR, then size selection and purification. Sequencing of the libraries was carried out on an Illumina HiSeq2000 in paired-end mode with 100 bp reads. The original pipeline was this. SOAPnuke was used for read processing, and reads with adapters, uncalled bases, a mean Phred below 15, or no exact constant-primer or identifier match were discarded. High-quality paired reads were merged with COPE v1.2.5. Each unique nucleotide sequence was defined as a clonotype, and clonotypes were aligned to IMGT TRB V, D and J references with MiTCR v1.1. The analysis was limited to V-J combinations with a frequency above 0.0001, which together covered more than 98% of repertoires. A TCR clonal expansion and chaos score per V-J combination was defined as the ratio of F50 clonal expansion to chaos observed in the TCRdist matrix. Welch's t-statistics and random forest were used to narrow the features down to more than 10 V-J combinations, which were then fed into a naive Bayes classifier. The Morisita-Horn index was used to measure how similar the thyroid and blood repertoires were. TCRdb reprocessing: public reads trimmed at Q25 with fastp, clones called with MiXCR, in-frame beta chains kept. Rows merge per CDR3 protein into single entries with the most common DNA and genes. For this entry, the V and J calls and clone size follow TCRdb and not the study's own pipeline. The table for this sample lists some 370,000 distinct CDR3 sequences; 17% of them were counted only once. Clones ranked in the top ten supply roughly 2.4% of the sample.

Hyperthyroidism was considered stable if no progression to ophthalmopathy occurred within 18 months of follow-up. Hyperthyroidism patients were newly diagnosed, were aged 18 to 65 years, and had a disease duration under 2 months. Patients with other autoimmune diseases, uncontrolled infections, pregnancy or lactation were excluded from the study. Diagnosis relied on clinical symptoms, serum thyroxine, TRAb, thyroid ultrasound and orbital computed tomography. Using Ficoll-Paque density gradient centrifugation, PBMCs were isolated from 10 ml of fresh peripheral blood. Total RNA was extracted with Trizol reagent and quality-checked on an Agilent 2100 Bioanalyzer.

The sample consisted of peripheral blood. The sequence came from an adult woman with stable Graves' hyperthyroidism. The chain is assembled from TRBV12-5 and TRBJ2-4; TRBD1 is possibly the D segment (5 matching bases). Read as DNA, the sequence is TGTGCTAGTGGCCCGGGCCCAGCCCCCACAGGAGCCAAAAACATTCAGTACTTC. It encodes CASGPGPAPTGAKNIQYF.